The clone carrying this TCR beta chain turned up a few times. What it recognizes is unknown. Trimming at V came to 5 bases and at J to 6 bases, leaving 12 bases not matched to a gene. CDR1 and CDR2 from the germline V gene are SEHNR and FQNEAQ (reference sequence). The CDR3 runs 16 residues. This entry comes from a study of T cell repertoires in cytomegalovirus infection. Across the study: The authors relied on CMV epitopes, both recently identified HLA-C-restricted and well-studied HLA-B-restricted. Signatures in public TCR beta sequences pointed to both CMV infection and matching HLA type.

MiXCR, run by TCRdb on the reads, gives a single entry per CDR3 protein. This table has approximately 1,000,000 distinct CDR3 sequences, roughly 30% appearing once. This material consisted of cultured CD8+ T cells from PBMCs, taken from culture after CMV antigen stimulation. The chain has TRBV7-9 and TRBJ2-1; 8 positions agree with TRBD2. The receptor comes from a human donor in good health (CMV status not recorded). Some clones in this sample may be carry-over from other donors' samples. For the CDR3, the DNA is TGTGCCAGCAGCCCGCCGGGGGGGCCGAAAGGCAATGAGCAGTTCTTC. Translation: CASSPPGGPKGNEQFF.